This TCR beta chain was identified during a study of beta chain features in type 1 diabetes. Study summary: Summed over all samples, the examined sorted cells came to 95 million to 120 million.

The study, taken as a whole, reports: Type 1 diabetes patients showed a moderate but significant shortening of TCRB CDR3s in all four CD4+ subsets.

V dropped 5 bases and J dropped 5; count of bases not matched to a gene: 12. The germline V gene encodes CDR1 SGHVS and CDR2 FQNEAQ. The CDR3 is 16 residues long. Every isolated RNA sample was fully reverse transcribed, so sequencing captured expressed TCRB transcripts. Some 3.4 million reads were obtained on average from naive, central memory and regulatory T cell samples. Assay: immunoSEQ multiplex PCR; the TCRdb copy retains only in-frame clones and omits some. The table records approximately 130,000 clones, 15% to 20% of them present only once. Comments on this clone: Antigen unknown.

The clonotype comes from a man younger than 35 with type 1 diabetes. The chain has TRBV7-8 and TRBJ2-3; TRBD1 matches at 8 bases. Input material: central memory CD4+ T cells from blood. The CDR3: CASSPPGQGAIDTQYF. As DNA, the CDR3 is TGTGCCAGCAGCCCGCCGGGGCAGGGGGCGATAGATACGCAGTATTTT.